This T cell receptor (beta chain) is from a study of regulatory T cells in long-lasting Graves disease listed by TCRdb under 2021. About the full investigation: In the newly diagnosed Graves' disease group, patients had been taking antithyroid drugs for less than 3 months. The study took place in China and was registered as a clinical trial. A total of 33 samples underwent TCR sequencing, from 13 patients with persistent Graves' disease and roughly 20 patients with newly diagnosed Graves' disease. Persistent Graves' disease patients were compared with newly diagnosed Graves' disease patients by peripheral blood TCR sequencing and RNA sequencing.

What the work shows at the level of the full study, not this receptor alone: TRBV28, TRBJ1-2 and TRBJ2-5 were preferentially used in persistent disease, while TRBV20-1 and TRBJ2-1 were favored in newly diagnosed disease. Because the primary lesion, thyroid tissue, could not be accessed, the study looked at peripheral blood alone. The authors noted that the small sample size was a limitation that may lower accuracy. Patients with persistent disease shared more public clonotypes (around 2,500) than newly diagnosed patients did (approximately 1,000). Compared with newly diagnosed patients, persistent Graves' disease patients had lower TCR Shannon entropy and fewer highly expanded clones, which suggests clonal expansion. Sequencing and analysis were restricted to the TCR beta chain.

The sample's time point, from its label and the paper: newly diagnosed GD, antithyroid drugs for less than 3 months. RNA was extracted from PBMCs in TRIzol for both TCR sequencing and RNA sequencing. The diagnosis of Graves' disease followed American Thyroid Association guidelines. Patients for the study were recruited at an endocrinology department in Xi'an, China. From each patient, around 9 milliliters of peripheral blood was collected into an EDTA anticoagulant tube. Ficoll Paque Plus density gradient separation was used to isolate PBMCs, and no further T cell sorting was done. An Agilent 2100 Bioanalyzer and agarose gel were used to check RNA quality, and a NanoDrop 2000 was used to measure RNA concentration. The library came from multiplex PCR. TCRdb names Illumina HiSeq 4000 as the instrument used. TCR beta libraries were built with iRepertoire HTBI primers and Arm-PCR amplification of CDR3 regions. PCR products were gel purified before sequencing. Per the source publication's procedure: Gene usage analysis of CDR3 amino acid clonotypes relied on the approximately 60 TRBV and 12 to 15 TRBJ segments identified across samples. COPE and FqMerger were used to merge the filtered high-quality paired reads into contigs. BLAST was used to align contigs to IMGT TRBV, TRBD and TRBJ reference genes, and CDR3 was defined according to IMGT. Any clonotype with a frequency above 0.1% was counted as a highly expanded clone. Shannon entropy was used to measure repertoire diversity, and the Gini coefficient was used to measure V-J evenness. Public clonotypes were defined as clonotypes shared by more than one individual. Clones were called with MiXCR by TCRdb after fastp trimmed the public reads at Q25, and only in-frame beta chains were retained. Merged by CDR3 protein, the rows form single entries marked with the most common genes and DNA. TCRdb's processing, not the study's, gives the V and J calls here. Across this sample there are 500,000 or so distinct CDR3 sequences, with 15% to 20% seen only once. The ten largest clonotypes hold 9% to 15% of the sample.

Deletion took 2 bases off V and 2 bases off J, with a span of 12 bases between the germline ends. CDR1 LNHNV and CDR2 YYDKDF were looked up in the germline V gene (reference sequence). From the cysteine up to the phenylalanine, the CDR3 has a length of 15 residues. CDR3 DNA is the only sequence kept; it has 45 bases, read in frame from the first base. This clonotype was counted ten times or more. Its recognized antigen is unknown. The record has no base qualities; no much larger clone is one base away. These data were also reused for a study on T cells in Graves' hyperthyroidism and ophthalmopathy. That second report states: Stable Graves' hyperthyroidism was defined as the absence of progression to ophthalmopathy over 18 months of follow-up. Hyperthyroidism patients were aged 18 to 65 years and newly diagnosed, with disease duration of less than 2 months. Patients with uncontrolled infections, other autoimmune diseases, pregnancy or lactation were excluded. Diagnoses relied on clinical symptoms, serum thyroxine and TRAb, thyroid ultrasound and orbital computed tomography. The first round of RT-PCR for the TCR CDR3 was performed with the HTBI primer set and the Qiagen OneStep RT-PCR kit. Blood samples also contained most of the expanded thyroid clonotypes (frequency above 0.001), which suggests that blood repertoires may reflect thyroid immune responses. A 13 V-J signature model separated ophthalmopathy from stable hyperthyroidism, with around 90% sensitivity and roughly 82% specificity in cross-validation and 80%/75% in testing. In validation, the model predicted progression to ophthalmopathy with approximately 69% sensitivity and about 73% specificity, a median of roughly seven months before onset. A discovery cohort of roughly 100 patients, about 43 with Graves' ophthalmopathy and about 58 with stable Graves' hyperthyroidism, was used to find distinguishing TCR V-J signatures. Whether ophthalmopathy could be predicted prospectively was tested in an independent validation cohort made up of about 20 hyperthyroidism patients plus 17 patients who later progressed to ophthalmopathy. The roughly 100 discovery patients were randomly divided into training and test sets at a 7:3 ratio. In more than 5 Graves' hyperthyroidism patients, the study also compared T-cell repertoires from thyroid tissue with T-cell repertoires from blood. After sampling, hyperthyroidism patients received methimazole starting at 30 mg daily, and ophthalmopathy patients received high-dose intravenous methylprednisolone. The libraries were constructed in a second round of multiplex PCR and then size-selected and purified. Paired-end sequencing of the libraries was performed with 100 bp reads on an Illumina HiSeq2000. SOAPnuke was used to process the raw data, with reads discarded if the reads contained adapters or uncalled bases, had a mean Phred below 15, or lacked an exact constant-primer or identifier match. COPE v1.2.5 was used to merge high-quality paired reads, and clonotypes were defined as unique nucleotide sequences. Clonotypes were aligned to IMGT TRBV, TRBD and TRBJ reference segments using MiTCR v1.1. The analysis was restricted to V-J combinations with a frequency above 0.0001, which together covered about 99% of the repertoires. The TCS score was defined as the ratio of F50 (clonal expansion) to E x V (chaos), calculated using BLOSUM62-based TCRdist between CDR3 peptides within each V-J. Welch's t-statistics and random forest reduced 450 to 600 V-J features to roughly 13, which were used in a naive Bayes classifier (R e1071). No statistical method was used to fix the sample size in advance, and group allocation was not hidden from the investigators. TCR Vbeta CDR3 sequencing of 130 to 150 peripheral blood samples (43 ophthalmopathy, under 80 hyperthyroidism and around 17 progressor patients) is reported in the paper.

Recombination connected TRBV15 to TRBJ2-5, and the D gene may be TRBD1, 6 bases matching. This receptor was identified in a middle-aged man with Graves disease. Donor details come from another sample of the same person, matched by shared clones. The specimen comprised peripheral blood mononuclear cells (PBMCs), sampled at new diagnosis, from a patient treated with antithyroid drugs. CDR3 region: CATSRMGAGQETQYF. The nucleotide sequence is given as TGTGCCACCAGCAGAATGGGGGCAGGACAAGAGACCCAGTACTTC.